The present entry profiles one T cell receptor beta chain with its context. Its antigen remains unknown. After re-calling the 5' RACE reads, TCRdb lists one entry per CDR3 protein, DNA absent. This sample contains about 300,000 distinct CDR3 sequences. This record comes from a study of monozygotic twins with inflammatory bowel disease. General study points: Twins with IBD were found to have lower TCRbeta diversity (inverse Simpson) than healthy co-twins.

The sample taken for sequencing was blood. The sequence was obtained from a human donor with ulcerative colitis or Crohn's disease, or a healthy co-twin of an affected twin (not recorded which).

CDR3 protein: CASSLGAAGSTDTQYF. This rearrangement joins TRBV7-2 to TRBJ2-3; there is no DNA to check the TCRdb D call of TRBD2. The CDR3 covers 16 residues. Germline V CDR1 and CDR2: SGHTA, FQGNSA.